This T cell receptor (beta chain) was identified during a study of persistence of HIV-infected CD4 T cells. A word on this clone: What it binds is not known.

Deletions cut 4 bases from V and 1 base from J, with 14 bases between. This CDR3 region has 15 residues. CDR1 SGDLS and CDR2 YYNGEE come from the germline V gene. Cells were stimulated with CMV-infected fibroblast lysates at 8.5 to 10 ug/mL. CD40L/CD69 double-negative CD45RO-high memory CD4+ T cells were collected. CD8-depleted PBMCs were stimulated 18 hours with anti-CD28/CD49d costimulation, CD40-blocking antibody and enfuvirtide. This was the immunoSEQ version 4 assay in survey mode. Produced via immunoSEQ multiplex PCR; TCRdb's table is partial and in-frame only. The table records about 50,000 clones, 70% to 80% of them present only once.

The rearrangement links TRBV9 to TRBJ1-2, with D possibly being TRBD1 (6 bases). Here the sequenced sample was CD4+ T cells sorted from PBMCs after approximately 18-hour stimulation, taken from a patient who received antiretroviral therapy. The sequence was obtained from an adult man with HIV who was CMV-seropositive. The CDR3 is CASSPPGTINYGYTF. CDR3 DNA sequence: TGTGCCAGCAGCCCCCCCGGGACAATTAACTATGGCTACACCTTC.